This T cell receptor beta chain was profiled in a study of OX40 agonist ivuxolimab in advanced cancers. For this clone: Its matching antigen is unknown.

Repertoires were generated with immunoSEQ multiplex PCR, while TCRdb's copy carries only in-frame clones and drops some. The table records 60,000 to 70,000 clones, roughly 87% of them present only once. CDR1 is SGHRS, CDR2 YFSETQ, per germline. Germline trimming cut 0 bases from V and 4 bases from J; bases unmatched to any gene: 4. The CDR3 is made up of 16 amino acids. Study-wide points: Average numbers of expanded clones were greater in CD8+ T cells than in CD4+. Clones of CD4+ and CD8+ blood T cells grew by week 6 at doses of 0.1 to 3.0 mg/kg.

The sequence derives from an adult with an advanced solid tumor such as melanoma, head and neck, liver or kidney cancer. The V and J genes are TRBV5-1 and TRBJ2-2; 9 bases fit TRBD2. This material consisted of CD4+ or CD8+ T cells sorted from blood, taken in a trial of the OX40 agonist ivuxolimab. CDR3 region: CASSLVAGVGTGELFF. The CDR3 DNA reads TGCGCCAGCAGCTTGGTAGCGGGAGTCGGCACCGGGGAGCTGTTTTTT. Full variable domain (missing parts from reference TRBV5-1 and TRBJ2-2): KAGVTQTPRYLIKTRGQQVTLSCSPISGHRSVSWYQQTPGQGLQFLFEYFSETQRNKGNFPGRFSGRQFSNSRSEMNVSTLELGDSALYLCASSLVAGVGTGELFFGEGSRLTVL.